The clone carrying this T cell receptor beta chain was detected many times. Its antigen remains unidentified. The CDR3 has 15 amino acids. Between the trimmed V and J ends, which lost 0 bases and 7 bases, there was a span of 10 bases. The data were obtained in a study of CD8+CD57+ T cells in acquired aplastic anemia. About the research overall: Sorting CD4+ and CD8+ cells gave DNA averaging roughly 3.5 ug. Healthy donor CD4+ cell samples had a mean of roughly 9.8 million reads.

Study-level findings and limits: Patients and healthy controls showed no significant CD8+ Simpson's diversity difference.

For CDR3 and TCR beta VDJ profiling, genomic DNA was the template used. TCRdb redid the calling of the reads with MiXCR, one entry per CDR3 protein. The sample includes 150,000 or so distinct CDR3 sequences, just under 65% of them seen just once. The chain uses TRBV12-3 or TRBV12-4 and TRBJ1-6; the D gene is possibly TRBD1 (6 bases). The receptor was isolated from a human donor in good health. The sample comprised sorted CD4+, CD8+, or CD8+CD57+ T cells (not recorded which) from PBMCs. Written as DNA, the CDR3 is TGTGCCAGCAGTTTAGCCTACAGGGAGAATTCACCCCTCCACTTT. It specifies CASSLAYRENSPLHF.